Only a few counts were recorded for the clone carrying this T cell receptor beta chain. Its target is unknown. The data originate from a study of T cell responses to AZD1222 COVID-19 vaccine. Study conclusions and caveats: Mostly white British, mostly female donors; authors suggested clonal diversity may be underestimated. Spike was spanned by vaccine-associated CD4 TCRs, which were dominant at 160-218 and 743-854.

Clones were sequenced by immunoSEQ multiplex PCR, and TCRdb holds only the in-frame ones, with some missing. Of around 20,000 clones listed, roughly four fifths are singletons. Germline values: CDR1 LGHDT, CDR2 YNNKEL (reference sequence). With 3 bases clipped from V and 8 bases from J, the junction kept 9 bases outside the gene matches. The CDR3 is made up of 14 amino acids. Sequences were derived from peripheral blood, sampled 28 days after the second AZD1222 dose. The sequence came from an adult who received the AZD1222 COVID-19 vaccine. J is TRBJ1-2 and V is TRBV3-1 (or the pseudogene TRBV3-2); TRBD1 agrees at 7 bases. CDR3 sequence reads: CASSQDDRARGYTF. CDR3 nucleotides: TGTGCCAGCAGCCAGGATGACAGGGCCCGGGGCTACACCTTC.